The clone carrying this T cell receptor (beta chain) was seen a handful of times. This entry is derived from a study of blood T cell repertoires in COVID-19. With 1 base removed from V and 8 bases from J, the gap between germline ends came to 15 bases. Germline CDR1 reads SGHRS; CDR2 reads YFSETQ. The CDR3 extends over 14 amino acids. In the study's own analysis: Estimation of nucleated cell counts was performed using reference gene primer amplification. Data came from immunoSEQ multiplex PCR; TCRdb stores just in-frame clones and leaves some out. That table supplies the V and J calls and clone size; D and trimming were determined from the DNA. Among a few hundred thousand clones, over 80% were seen once, and the ten largest hold roughly 6.2%.

The material sequenced was PBMCs or T cells enriched from blood (not recorded which). This chain joins TRBV5-1 and TRBJ1-1; D is uncertain. This TCR was sampled from a woman aged 40 to 49 who had recovered from COVID-19. The CDR3 DNA follows: TGCGCCAGCAGCTTGTTTGTAACAGCTAAAGAAGCTTTCTTT. Protein: CASSLFVTAKEAFF.